Below are 20 T cell receptor beta chains sequenced from a single sample in a study of regulatory T cells in long-lasting Graves disease. Assembly of TCR beta libraries relied on iRepertoire HTBI primers together with Arm-PCR of CDR3 regions. MiXCR, run by TCRdb on the multiplex PCR reads, gives a single entry per CDR3 protein. The data show roughly 400,000 distinct CDR3 sequences, around 21% seen once. Time point defined: persistent/refractory GD, antithyroid drugs over 5 years with positive TRAb. There was RNA extracted from PBMCs, and the TCR library was made from it. The specimen comprised peripheral blood mononuclear cells (PBMCs), sampled when the disease was refractory, from a patient treated with antithyroid drugs. The receptors originated from a female donor with Graves disease.

This clonotype occurred a few times. The chain recombines TRBV28 with TRBJ2-1, with D unclear. This CDR3 has 13 residues. Trimming shortened V by 2 bases and J by 4 bases, and 6 bases separated the two germline ends. From germline, CDR1 is MDHEN and CDR2 SYDVKM. The chain's CDR3 is CASSLGLYNEQFF. The DNA for the CDR3 is TGTGCCAGCAGTTTAGGCCTATACAATGAGCAGTTCTTC.

A few counts support this clonotype. The chain links TRBV6-1 to TRBJ2-7, with a tentative D call TRBD2 (5 bases). Deletions cut 5 bases from V and 2 bases from J, with 13 bases between. CDR3 size: 14 residues. Germline CDR1 and CDR2: MNHNS and SASEGT. CDR3 sequence (DNA): TGTGCCAGCAGTCTAGGATACGGGGCCTACGAGCAGTACTTC. Translated: CASSLGYGAYEQYF.

This clonotype was seen a few times. The CDR3 nucleotides are TGCAGCGTTTATTTCATTACAGGGGGTGACTATGGCTACACCTTC. This sequence encodes CSVYFITGGDYGYTF. V and J are TRBV29-1 and TRBJ1-2; 8 bases are a match to TRBD1. The CDR3 has 15 residues. J lost 3 bases, V lost 5 bases, and 11 bases had no gene match. The germline V gene has CDR1 SQVTM and CDR2 ANQGSEA.

The chain links TRBV5-1 to TRBJ2-7, with 14 bases matching TRBD2. The CDR3 is 16 amino acids. Germline CDR1 and CDR2: SGHRS and YFSETQ. V gave up 3 bases and J gave up 0 bases; unmatched junction bases: 2. CDR3 in DNA: TGCGCCAGCAGCTACGGACTAGCGGGGGGCTCCTACGAGCAGTACTTC. As protein: CASSYGLAGGSYEQYF.

The gene calls are TRBV28 and TRBJ2-1; 11 bases map to TRBD2. The CDR3 covers 15 residues. V lost 5 bases, J lost 6 bases, and 6 bases stayed unmatched. Germline V gene data show CDR1 as MDHEN and CDR2 as SYDVKM. CDR3 amino acids: CASSPIAGGVNEQFF. DNA of the CDR3: TGTGCCAGCAGTCCGATAGCGGGAGGGGTCAATGAGCAGTTCTTC. The complete variable domain, with remaining parts taken from reference TRBV28 and TRBJ2-1, reads DVKVTQSSRYLVKRTGEKVFLECVQDMDHENMFWYRQDPGLGLRLIYFSYDVKMKEKGDIPEGYSVSREKKERFSLILESASTNQTSMYLCASSPIAGGVNEQFFGPGTRLTVL.

This clonotype was picked up many times. CDR3 sequence reads: CASRAAVGQPYGYTF. The CDR3 coding sequence is TGTGCCAGCAGGGCTGCCGTGGGACAGCCCTATGGCTACACCTTC. The V call is TRBV28, the J call TRBJ1-2, with 7 bases fitting TRBD1. Germline V gene sequence: CDR1 MDHEN, CDR2 SYDVKM. This CDR3 is built from 15 residues. J was trimmed by 4 bases and V by 6 bases; bases with no gene match: 11.

In this sample, this clonotype turned up many times. The chain joins TRBV6-1 to TRBJ2-7; D remains ambiguous. This CDR3 spans 14 amino acids. The germline V gene has CDR1 MNHNS and CDR2 SASEGT. V was shortened by 7 bases and J by 0 bases, with 13 bases between the two germline ends. Here the CDR3 reads CASTAALVSYEQYF. CDR3 bases: TGTGCCAGCACGGCTGCCTTGGTCTCCTACGAGCAGTACTTC.

This clonotype was seen at least ten times. The chain carries TRBV2 and TRBJ2-2; D gene unclear. V lost 4 bases and J lost 0, with 12 bases in between. CDR1 and CDR2 from the germline V gene are SNHLY and FYNNEI. The CDR3 is 16 amino acids. CDR3 in amino acids: CASSAQRYPNTGELFF. DNA for the CDR3: TGTGCCAGCAGTGCCCAGCGATACCCGAACACCGGGGAGCTGTTTTTT.

This clonotype has more than one count but fewer than ten. This sequence joins TRBV29-1 and TRBJ1-1; D is unclear. Trimming removed 6 bases from V and 3 bases from J, with 11 bases in between. This CDR3 region has 12 residues. The V gene's germline CDR1 is SQVTM and CDR2 ANQGSEA. For the CDR3, the DNA is TGCAGCGTCGGTAAAAGAGACACTGAAGCTTTCTTT. Amino acid sequence: CSVGKRDTEAFF.

V usage is TRBV9 and J usage is TRBJ2-5; tentative D call: TRBD2 (5 bases). Per the germline V gene, CDR1 is SGDLS and CDR2 is YYNGEE. This CDR3 has 13 amino acids. The V end lost 5 bases, the J end lost 5 bases, and 13 bases lay between the germline ends. In nucleotides, the CDR3 is TGTGCCAGCAGTCCTAATCCGGGGGAGACCCAGTACTTC. Translating gives CASSPNPGETQYF.

The V gene is TRBV18, the J gene TRBJ2-5; D gene ambiguous. Trimming took 2 bases from V and 2 from J, leaving 6 bases between them. This CDR3 contains 13 residues. CDR1 KGHSH and CDR2 LQKENI come from the germline V gene. The CDR3 DNA follows: TGTGCCAGCTCACCAATCGGACAAGAGACCCAGTACTTC. Translated, it gives CASSPIGQETQYF.

In this sample, this clonotype turned up a few times. The rearrangement links TRBV7-2 to TRBJ2-3; weak D call: TRBD2 (6 bases). Germline-derived CDR1 and CDR2 are SGHTA and FQGNSA. The CDR3 extends over 15 amino acids. Trimming shortened V by 1 base and J by 6 bases, and 14 bases separated the two germline ends. In DNA form, the CDR3 reads TGTGCCAGCAGCTTAGTCTCCGTCGGGGGTGATACGCAGTATTTT. It codes for CASSLVSVGGDTQYF.

This clonotype was counted many times. The V call is TRBV7-8, the J call TRBJ2-5; TRBD2 aligns across 12 bases. This CDR3 spans 16 amino acids. CDR1 SGHVS and CDR2 FQNEAQ come from the germline V gene. Trimming removed 2 bases from V and 4 bases from J; junction bases left unmatched: 5. For the CDR3, the DNA is TGTGCCAGCAGCTTAATCTCGGGACTAGCGGGAGAGACCCAGTACTTC. This codes for CASSLISGLAGETQYF.

In nucleotides, the CDR3 is TGTGCCAGCAGTTCCTGGTTGGGGATCCACCAAGAGACCCAGTACTTC. This codes for CASSSWLGIHQETQYF. The J gene is TRBJ2-5, the V gene TRBV12-3 or TRBV12-4; D is undetermined. Trimming removed 4 bases at V and 0 bases at J, with 15 bases between. CDR3 length equals 16 residues.

The chain couples TRBV19 to TRBJ1-5; 9 bases align to TRBD1. With V trimmed by 7 bases and J by 8 bases, 12 bases remained unmatched. This CDR3 spans 15 amino acids. Germline-derived CDR1 and CDR2 are LNHDA and SQIVND (reference sequence). The CDR3 region has the DNA TGTGCCAGTACCGCCGGACAGGGGCCGCGTGAGCCCCAGCATTTT. This gives the protein CASTAGQGPREPQHF.

This clonotype appeared many times. The chain recombines TRBV6-1 with TRBJ1-1; 8 bases fit TRBD1. The CDR3 runs to 14 residues. Germline-derived CDR1 and CDR2 are MNHNS and SASEGT. Trimming took 7 bases from V and 2 from J; bases not matched to a gene: 6. In DNA, the CDR3 is TGTGCCAGCACGGGACAGGCTCAAAACACTGAAGCTTTCTTT. It translates to CASTGQAQNTEAFF.

This clonotype was found many times. The chain employs TRBV11-2 and TRBJ2-7, with D maybe TRBD2 (5 bases). There are 12 residues in the CDR3. Trimming removed 3 bases from V and 4 bases from J, with 7 bases in between. The V gene's germline CDR1 is SGHAT and CDR2 FQNNGV. The CDR3 is CASSFLAYEQYF. The CDR3 DNA is TGTGCCAGCAGCTTCCTAGCTTACGAGCAGTACTTC.

Here the CDR3 reads CASSRSGGQAETQYF. For the CDR3, the DNA is TGCGCCAGCAGCCGCTCAGGGGGCCAAGCGGAGACCCAGTACTTC. This chain joins TRBV5-1 and TRBJ2-5; 8 nucleotides match TRBD1. This CDR3 comprises 15 residues. V lost 4 bases to trimming and J lost 5 bases; unmatched junction nucleotides: 10. CDR1 and CDR2 from the germline V gene are SGHRS and YFSETQ.

The chain carries TRBV14 and TRBJ1-5; possible D gene TRBD1, 6 bases. Trimming cost V 4 bases and J 9 bases, with 13 bases left between them. The CDR3 is 13 amino acids. CDR1 is SGHDN, CDR2 FVKESK, per germline. The CDR3 spells CASSLRDMTPQHF. As DNA, the CDR3 is TGTGCCAGCAGCCTTCGGGACATGACGCCCCAGCATTTT.

This chain connects TRBV11-2 to TRBJ2-7; tentative D call: TRBD2 (6 bases). CDR3 length equals 16 residues. Germline CDR1 reads SGHAT; CDR2 reads FQNNGV. V lost 5 bases to trimming and J lost 2 bases, with 19 bases between them. The CDR3 spells CASSHPTGDPTYEQYF. The CDR3 bases are TGTGCCAGCAGCCATCCCACGGGGGACCCAACCTACGAGCAGTACTTC.